Shown below are 24 T cell receptor beta chains from a single sample sequenced in a study of blood T cell repertoires in COVID-19. Assay used: immunoSEQ multiplex PCR; TCRdb lists only in-frame clones, some missing. This table holds about 270,000 clones, approximately 89% found once. Specimen: peripheral blood. The origin of the receptors is a man aged 40-55 years who had recovered from COVID-19.

The J gene is TRBJ1-5, the V gene TRBV15, with 10 bases identical to TRBD1. Per the germline V gene, CDR1 is LNHNV and CDR2 is YYDKDF (reference sequence). The CDR3 extends over 18 amino acids. The junction had 9 bases not matched to a gene; V was cut back by 3 bases and J by 1 base. The CDR3 is CATSRQAWGQGSNQPQHF. In nucleotides, the CDR3 is TGTGCCACCAGCAGGCAAGCCTGGGGACAGGGGAGCAATCAGCCCCAGCATTTT.

This chain joins TRBV6-5 and TRBJ2-7; 9 bases align to TRBD1. Losses at the gene ends were 10 bases for V and 2 bases for J; bases not matched to a gene: 6. The CDR3 spans 13 residues. The germline V gene has CDR1 MNHEY and CDR2 SVGAGI. DNA of the CDR3: TGTGCCACCCAGGGACAGGGTCCCTACGAGCAGTACTTC. Translation: CATQGQGPYEQYF.

Points on this clone: The junction departs from germline at one end; a sequencing error may be responsible. This CDR3 is CASSLAGANSYEQYF. Here the CDR3 DNA reads TGTGCCAGCAGCCTAGCGGGGGCCAACTCCTACGAGCAGTACTTC. The chain is built from TRBV7-9 and TRBJ2-7, with 10 bases matching TRBD2. Germline V CDR1 and CDR2: SEHNR, FQNEAQ (reference sequence). The CDR3 runs 15 residues.

The chain combines TRBV27 with TRBJ2-7; 8 nucleotides line up with TRBD1. The V gene end was trimmed by 5 bases and the J gene end by 0 bases; junction bases not matched to a gene: 6. This CDR3 is 15 amino acids long. Looked up from germline, CDR1 is MNHEY and CDR2 is SMNVEV (reference sequence). The chain's CDR3 is CASSRYRGSSYEQYF. Here the CDR3 DNA reads TGTGCCAGCAGTCGATACAGGGGGAGCTCCTACGAGCAGTACTTC.

The V and J genes are TRBV7-3 and TRBJ2-1, with 11 bases matching TRBD2. Trimming cost V 4 bases and J 7 bases; bases outside gene matches: 6. Germline V CDR1 and CDR2: SGHTA, FQGTGA. This CDR3 region has 15 residues. CDR3 region: CASSSQLAGVNEQFF. The CDR3 DNA reads as TGTGCCAGCAGCTCACAACTAGCGGGAGTAAATGAGCAGTTCTTC.

J is TRBJ1-4 and V is TRBV6-1; a weak D match, TRBD1 (5 bases). From germline, CDR1 is MNHNS and CDR2 SASEGT. V dropped 0 bases and J dropped 7 bases, with 15 bases sitting between them. The CDR3 consists of 16 residues. The CDR3 nucleotides read TGTGCCAGCAGTGAAGCAGGGAGGGGAGTAGTTGAAAAACTGTTTTTT. Its protein is CASSEAGRGVVEKLFF.

The CDR3 region is CASSYGTVDQPQHF. The CDR3 DNA reads TGTGCCAGCAGTTATGGAACAGTCGATCAGCCCCAGCATTTT. This chain connects TRBV6-2 or TRBV6-3 to TRBJ1-5; D unresolved. The V end was cut by 3 bases, the J end by 5 bases, with 11 bases between. The CDR3 loop spans 14 amino acids. The germline gives CDR1 MNHEY, CDR2 SVGEGT.

The chain joins TRBV25-1 to TRBJ2-2; 15 nucleotides line up with TRBD2. Trimming removed 4 bases from V and 4 bases from J; junction bases left unmatched: 4. CDR1 MGHDK and CDR2 SYGVNS come from the germline V gene. The length of the CDR3 is 17 residues. This CDR3 is CASSGTSGGVATGELFF. The CDR3 DNA sequence: TGTGCCAGCAGTGGGACTAGCGGGGGGGTCGCCACCGGGGAGCTGTTTTTT. Full variable domain (rest looked up from reference TRBV25-1 and TRBJ2-2): EADIYQTPRYLVIGTGKKITLECSQTMGHDKMYWYQQDPGMELHLIHYSYGVNSTEKGDLSSESTVSRIRTEHFPLTLESARPSHTSQYLCASSGTSGGVATGELFFGEGSRLTVL.

This chain connects TRBV9 to TRBJ1-1; 8 bases align to TRBD1. The CDR3 is 17 amino acids. CDR1 is SGDLS and CDR2 is YYNGEE in the germline V gene. V lost 0 bases and J lost 0; bases outside the gene matches: 7. DNA for the CDR3: TGTGCCAGCAGCGTAGATCCCCCGACAGGGGTGAACACTGAAGCTTTCTTT. Translated, it gives CASSVDPPTGVNTEAFF.

The gene calls are TRBV5-1 and TRBJ2-2; the match to TRBD2 covers 12 bases. With 0 bases clipped from V and 6 bases from J, the junction kept 6 bases outside the gene matches. The CDR3 is 17 amino acids. Germline loops: CDR1 SGHRS, CDR2 YFSETQ. CDR3 sequence (DNA): TGCGCCAGCAGCTTGGACCCTAGCGGGGGGGCAGCCGGGGAGCTGTTTTTT. As protein: CASSLDPSGGAAGELFF. The full variable domain, with the rest looked up from reference TRBV5-1 and TRBJ2-2, is KAGVTQTPRYLIKTRGQQVTLSCSPISGHRSVSWYQQTPGQGLQFLFEYFSETQRNKGNFPGRFSGRQFSNSRSEMNVSTLELGDSALYLCASSLDPSGGAAGELFFGEGSRLTVL.

The chain uses TRBV6-5 and TRBJ2-7; 7 bases are a match to TRBD2. Germline V gene lookup returns CDR1 MNHEY and CDR2 SVGAGI. V dropped 2 bases and J dropped 5; count of bases not matched to a gene: 6. The CDR3 extends over 14 amino acids. The CDR3: CASSYRTRSDEQYF. Here the CDR3 DNA reads TGTGCCAGCAGTTACCGGACTAGGTCTGACGAGCAGTACTTC.

The chain links TRBV6-5 to TRBJ1-2, with D perhaps TRBD1 (5 bases). CDR3 length equals 15 residues. Germline values: CDR1 MNHEY, CDR2 SVGAGI. V was pared by 0 bases and J by 4 bases, with 12 bases between. CDR3 nucleotide sequence: TGTGCCAGCAGTTACTCGGGGCCTGTGGGCTATGGCTACACCTTC. Residues: CASSYSGPVGYGYTF.

This rearrangement joins TRBV28 to TRBJ1-2, with TRBD1 as a possible D gene (6 bases). The germline gives CDR1 MDHEN, CDR2 SYDVKM. CDR3 length: 13 residues. Trimming stripped 7 bases from V and 8 bases from J, with 17 bases between. This chain's CDR3 is CASTDRRQGGYTF. In nucleotides, the CDR3 is TGTGCCAGCACCGACCGGCGTCAGGGGGGCTACACCTTC.

The chain couples TRBV24-1 to TRBJ1-5, with 8 bases fitting TRBD1. The CDR3 contains 13 residues. Trimming removed 11 bases from V and 5 bases from J; junction bases left unmatched: 7. Germline assignment: CDR1 KGHDR and CDR2 SFDVKD. CDR3 in DNA: TGTGCCATCCAGGGGGCCGGGGATCAGCCCCAGCATTTT. It encodes CAIQGAGDQPQHF.

This rearrangement joins TRBV19 to TRBJ2-7; the D gene is possibly TRBD1 (8 bases). Per germline, CDR1 LNHDA and CDR2 SQIVND (reference sequence). Trimming removed 6 bases at V and 1 base at J, with 19 bases between. The CDR3 spans 16 residues. The CDR3 sequence: CASSHRGGAVSYEQYF. In nucleotides, the CDR3 is TGTGCCAGTAGCCACAGGGGGGGGGCAGTGTCCTACGAGCAGTACTTC.

J is TRBJ2-3 and V is TRBV5-1; the D gene is possibly TRBD2 (7 bases). This CDR3 contains 19 residues. Germline V CDR1 and CDR2: SGHRS, YFSETQ. V gave up 5 bases and J gave up 0 bases, with 25 bases separating them. This chain's CDR3 is CASRPLRWAGADSTDTQYF. The CDR3 DNA reads TGCGCCAGCAGACCCCTTCGTTGGGCGGGGGCCGATAGCACAGATACGCAGTATTTT.

This clone was detected many times. This sequence joins TRBV3-1 (or the pseudogene TRBV3-2) and TRBJ1-2, with a weak D call TRBD1 (5 bases). The germline V gene has CDR1 LGHDT and CDR2 YNNKEL (reference sequence). This CDR3 comprises 15 residues. V was pared by 4 bases and J by 2 bases, with 14 bases between. Here the CDR3 reads CASSPRAITNYGYTF. The CDR3 region has the DNA TGTGCCAGCAGCCCCAGGGCCATAACGAACTATGGCTACACCTTC.

J is TRBJ1-2 and V is TRBV7-2; 9 nucleotides align to TRBD1. The CDR3 has 15 residues. V lost 4 bases to trimming and J lost 6 bases; unmatched junction nucleotides: 9. The germline gives CDR1 SGHTA, CDR2 FQGNSA. In DNA, the CDR3 is TGTGCCAGCAGCTCTAGGGGGGGACAGGGTGATGGCTACACCTTC. Protein: CASSSRGGQGDGYTF.

The V gene is TRBV7-9, the J gene TRBJ1-6, with a weak D call TRBD1 (5 bases). V lost 5 bases, J lost 6 bases, and 11 bases lay in between. The CDR3 runs to 14 residues. CDR1 SEHNR and CDR2 FQNEAQ come from the germline V gene (reference sequence). The CDR3, as DNA: TGTGCCAGCAGCCAAGGGGAGGGTAATTCACCCCTCCACTTT. Residues: CASSQGEGNSPLHF.

The chain combines TRBV10-1 with TRBJ2-5; the match to TRBD2 covers 12 bases. V gave up 7 bases and J gave up 5 bases; unmatched junction bases: 11. CDR1 is WNHNN, CDR2 SYGVQD, per germline (reference sequence). This CDR3 spans 16 amino acids. This chain's CDR3 is CASKLAGGPFWETQYF. CDR3 sequence (DNA): TGCGCCAGCAAACTAGCGGGGGGCCCCTTCTGGGAGACCCAGTACTTC.

The genes are TRBV12-3 or TRBV12-4 and TRBJ2-1; D not resolved. The CDR3 is made up of 11 amino acids. Trimming stripped 4 bases from V and 6 bases from J, with 4 bases between. The CDR3 DNA reads TGTGCCAGCAGTTCCGGCAATGAGCAGTTCTTC. This codes for CASSSGNEQFF.

The chain couples TRBV5-1 to TRBJ2-7; D perhaps matches TRBD1 (6 bases). The CDR3 spans 16 residues. The germline V gene has CDR1 SGHRS and CDR2 YFSETQ. The ends were cut back, 4 bases at V and 1 base at J, with 18 bases in the middle. The CDR3, as DNA: TGCGCCAGCAGCACCCCCCCAGGGGTTCGTTCCTACGAGCAGTACTTC. It translates to CASSTPPGVRSYEQYF.

This clone was seen a few times. This chain uses TRBV5-6 with TRBJ2-7; 9 bases fit TRBD1. Germline values: CDR1 SGHDT, CDR2 YYEEEE. The CDR3 sequence is 15 residues long. The V and J ends lost 4 bases and 6 bases, in that order; junction bases with no gene match: 11. This chain's CDR3 is CASSPPGQGLREQYF. The DNA of the CDR3 is TGTGCCAGCAGCCCCCCGGGACAGGGACTCCGCGAGCAGTACTTC.

This chain links TRBV19 with TRBJ1-2, with 7 bases identical to TRBD1. V was clipped by 2 bases and J by 4 bases; unmatched bases: 7. The CDR3 has 15 residues. Germline CDR1 reads LNHDA; CDR2 reads SQIVND (reference sequence). CDR3 sequence reads: CASSINWGQTYGYTF. The CDR3 region has the DNA TGTGCCAGTAGTATAAATTGGGGACAGACCTATGGCTACACCTTC.